This T cell receptor (beta chain) emerged from a study of cytomegalovirus exposure and HLA in healthy donors. Assay used: immunoSEQ multiplex PCR; TCRdb lists only in-frame clones, some missing. The sample has about 160,000 clones, roughly 91% seen once. Worth noting for this clone: Antigen unknown.

With 3 bases removed from V and 7 bases from J, the gap between germline ends came to 14 bases. Germline V gene sequence: CDR1 SGDLS, CDR2 YYNGEE. This CDR3 comprises 13 residues. Donors came from a validation cohort of over 100 subjects, distinct from the first 666-subject cohort. General study findings and limits: According to the study, about 180 TCR beta chains were cytomegalovirus-associated.

This rearrangement joins TRBV9 to TRBJ2-7, with D perhaps TRBD1 (6 bases). The sequence was collected from a woman under 30 in good health and CMV-seropositive. The sample consisted of PBMCs. This CDR3 reads CASSAHQQGEQYF. The DNA for the CDR3 is TGTGCCAGCAGCGCCCACCAGCAGGGGGAGCAGTACTTC.